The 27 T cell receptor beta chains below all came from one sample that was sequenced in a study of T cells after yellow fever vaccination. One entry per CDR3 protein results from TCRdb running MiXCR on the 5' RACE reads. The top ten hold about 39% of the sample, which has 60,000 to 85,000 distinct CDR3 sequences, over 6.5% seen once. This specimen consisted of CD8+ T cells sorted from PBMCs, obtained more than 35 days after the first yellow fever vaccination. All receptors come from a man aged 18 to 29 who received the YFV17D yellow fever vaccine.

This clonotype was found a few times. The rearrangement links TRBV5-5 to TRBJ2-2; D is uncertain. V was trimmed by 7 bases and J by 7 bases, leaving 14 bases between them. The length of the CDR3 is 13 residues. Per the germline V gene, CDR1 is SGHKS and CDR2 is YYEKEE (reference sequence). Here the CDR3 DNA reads TGTGCCAGCGGCCCCCCGTTCGACGGGGAGCTGTTTTTT. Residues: CASGPPFDGELFF.

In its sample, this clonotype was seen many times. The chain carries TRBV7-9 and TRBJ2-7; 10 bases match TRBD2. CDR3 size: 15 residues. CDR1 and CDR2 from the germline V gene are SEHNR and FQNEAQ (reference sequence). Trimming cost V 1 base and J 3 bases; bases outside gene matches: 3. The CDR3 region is CASSLEASGSYEQYV. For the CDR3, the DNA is TGTGCCAGCAGCTTAGAAGCTAGCGGGAGCTACGAGCAGTACGTC.

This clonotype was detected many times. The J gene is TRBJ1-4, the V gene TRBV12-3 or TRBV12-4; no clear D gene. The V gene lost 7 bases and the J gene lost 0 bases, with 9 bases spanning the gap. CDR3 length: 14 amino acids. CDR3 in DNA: TGTGCCAGCACCCCCTATGCAACTAATGAAAAACTGTTTTTT. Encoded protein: CASTPYATNEKLFF.

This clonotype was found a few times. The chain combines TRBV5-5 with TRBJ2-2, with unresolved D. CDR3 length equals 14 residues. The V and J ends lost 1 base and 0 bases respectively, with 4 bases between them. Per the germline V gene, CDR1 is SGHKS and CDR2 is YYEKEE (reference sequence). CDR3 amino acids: CASSLHPNTGELFF. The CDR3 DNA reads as TGTGCCAGCAGCTTGCACCCGAACACCGGGGAGCTGTTTTTT. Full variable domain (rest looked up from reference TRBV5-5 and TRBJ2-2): DAGVTQSPTHLIKTRGQQVTLRCSPISGHKSVSWYQQVLGQGPQFIFQYYEKEERGRGNFPDRFSARQFPNYSSELNVNALLLGDSALYLCASSLHPNTGELFFGEGSRLTVL.

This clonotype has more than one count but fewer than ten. CDR3 nucleotide sequence: TGTGCCAGTAGCTTACAGGGTTCCAACATTCAGTACTTC. It codes for CASSLQGSNIQYF. The chain employs TRBV19 and TRBJ2-4, with a possible D match to TRBD1 (6 bases). Trimming took off 6 bases at V and 7 bases at J, with 13 bases between the two ends. This CDR3 contains 13 residues. Germline loops: CDR1 LNHDA, CDR2 SQIVND (reference sequence).

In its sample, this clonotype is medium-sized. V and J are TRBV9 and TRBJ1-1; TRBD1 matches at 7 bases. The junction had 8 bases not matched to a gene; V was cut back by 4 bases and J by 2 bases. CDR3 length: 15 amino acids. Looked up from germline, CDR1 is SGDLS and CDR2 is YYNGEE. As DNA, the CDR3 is TGTGCCAGCAGCCCCCGGGACAGACTAAACACTGAAGCTTTCTTT. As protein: CASSPRDRLNTEAFF. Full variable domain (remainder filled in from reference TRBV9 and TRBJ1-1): DSGVTQTPKHLITATGQRVTLRCSPRSGDLSVYWYQQSLDQGLQFLIQYYNGEERAKGNILERFSAQQFPDLHSELNLSSLELGDSALYFCASSPRDRLNTEAFFGQGTRLTVV.

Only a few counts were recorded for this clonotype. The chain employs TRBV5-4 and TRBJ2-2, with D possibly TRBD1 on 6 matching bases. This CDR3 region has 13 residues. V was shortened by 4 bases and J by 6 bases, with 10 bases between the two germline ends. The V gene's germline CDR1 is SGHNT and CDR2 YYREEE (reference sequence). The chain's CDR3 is CASSPTGAGELFF. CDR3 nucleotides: TGTGCCAGCAGCCCGACAGGTGCCGGGGAGCTGTTTTTT.

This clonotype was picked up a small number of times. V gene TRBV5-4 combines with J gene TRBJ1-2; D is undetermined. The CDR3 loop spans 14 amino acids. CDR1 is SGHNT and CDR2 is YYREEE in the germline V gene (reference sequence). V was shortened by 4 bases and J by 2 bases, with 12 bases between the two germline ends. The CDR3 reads CASSPVGGNYGYTF. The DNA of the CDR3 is TGTGCCAGCAGCCCCGTGGGAGGGAACTATGGCTACACCTTC.

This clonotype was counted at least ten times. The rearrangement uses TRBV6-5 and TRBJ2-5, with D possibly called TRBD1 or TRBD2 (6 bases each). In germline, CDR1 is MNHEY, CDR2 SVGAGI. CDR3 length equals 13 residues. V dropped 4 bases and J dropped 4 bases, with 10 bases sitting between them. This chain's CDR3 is CASSWGAGETQYF. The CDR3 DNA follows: TGTGCCAGCAGTTGGGGGGCGGGAGAGACCCAGTACTTC.

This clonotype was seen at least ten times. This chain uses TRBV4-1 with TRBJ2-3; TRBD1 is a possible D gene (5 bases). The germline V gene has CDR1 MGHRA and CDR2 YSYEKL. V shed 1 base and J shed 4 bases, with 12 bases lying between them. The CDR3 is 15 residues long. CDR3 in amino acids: CASSQGGTSSDTQYF. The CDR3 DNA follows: TGCGCCAGCAGCCAAGGGGGCACGAGTTCAGATACGCAGTATTTT.

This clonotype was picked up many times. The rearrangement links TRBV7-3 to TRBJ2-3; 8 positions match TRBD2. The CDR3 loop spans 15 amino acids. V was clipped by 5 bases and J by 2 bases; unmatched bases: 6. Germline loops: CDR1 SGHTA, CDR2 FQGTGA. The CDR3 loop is CASSLSGDSTDTQYF. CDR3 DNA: TGTGCCAGCAGCCTTAGCGGGGATTCCACAGATACGCAGTATTTT.

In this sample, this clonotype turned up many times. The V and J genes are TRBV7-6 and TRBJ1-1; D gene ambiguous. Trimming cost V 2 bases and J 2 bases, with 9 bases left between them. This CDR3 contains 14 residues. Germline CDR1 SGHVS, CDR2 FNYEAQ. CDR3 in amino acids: CASSLTASNTEAFF. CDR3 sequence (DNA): TGTGCCAGCAGCTTAACAGCATCAAACACTGAAGCTTTCTTT.

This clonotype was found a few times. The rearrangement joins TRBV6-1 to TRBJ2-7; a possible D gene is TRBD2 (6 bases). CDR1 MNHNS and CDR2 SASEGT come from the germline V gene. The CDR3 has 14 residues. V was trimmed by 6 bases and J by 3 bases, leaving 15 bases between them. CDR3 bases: TGTGCCAGCAGCCCCGGGGGAGTAGGCTACGAGCAGTACGTC. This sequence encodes CASSPGGVGYEQYV.

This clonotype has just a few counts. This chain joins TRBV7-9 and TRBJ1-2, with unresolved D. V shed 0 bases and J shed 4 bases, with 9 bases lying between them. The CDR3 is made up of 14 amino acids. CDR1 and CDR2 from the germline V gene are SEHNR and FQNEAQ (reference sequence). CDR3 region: CASSLAPVGYGYTF. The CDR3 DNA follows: TGTGCCAGCAGCTTAGCCCCTGTCGGCTATGGCTACACCTTC.

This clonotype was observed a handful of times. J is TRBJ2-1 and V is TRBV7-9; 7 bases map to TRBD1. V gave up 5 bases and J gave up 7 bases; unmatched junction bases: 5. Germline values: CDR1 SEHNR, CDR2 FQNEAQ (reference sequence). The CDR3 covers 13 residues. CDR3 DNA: TGTGCCAGCAGCCCCACAGGGGCGAATGAGCAGTTCTTC. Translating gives CASSPTGANEQFF.

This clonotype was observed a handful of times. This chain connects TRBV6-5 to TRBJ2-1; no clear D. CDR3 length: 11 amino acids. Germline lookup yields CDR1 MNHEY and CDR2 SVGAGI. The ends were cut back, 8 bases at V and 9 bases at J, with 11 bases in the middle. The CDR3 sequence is CASGSTLEQFF. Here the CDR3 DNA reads TGTGCCAGCGGCTCCACCCTTGAGCAGTTCTTC.

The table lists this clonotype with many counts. The CDR3 coding sequence is TGTGCCAGCAGCTTAGCGGTGTCTATATCCCAGCATTTT. This encodes CASSLAVSISQHF. J is TRBJ1-5 and V is TRBV7-2; D is ambiguous. CDR3 size: 13 residues. Germline loops: CDR1 SGHTA, CDR2 FQGNSA. V was pared by 0 bases and J by 11 bases, with 11 bases between. The full variable domain, rest sourced from reference TRBV7-2 and TRBJ1-5, is GAGVSQSPSNKVTEKGKDVELRCDPISGHTALYWYRQSLGQGLEFLIYFQGNSAPDKSGLPSDRFSAERTGGSVSTLTIQRTQQEDSAVYLCASSLAVSISQHFGDGTRLSIL.

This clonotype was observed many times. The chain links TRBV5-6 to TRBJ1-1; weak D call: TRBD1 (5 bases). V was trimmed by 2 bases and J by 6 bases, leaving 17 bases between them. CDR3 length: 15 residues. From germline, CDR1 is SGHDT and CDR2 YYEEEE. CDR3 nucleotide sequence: TGTGCCAGCAGCTTTAACCCGCGGGGGTTGGCTGAAGCTTTCTTT. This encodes CASSFNPRGLAEAFF.

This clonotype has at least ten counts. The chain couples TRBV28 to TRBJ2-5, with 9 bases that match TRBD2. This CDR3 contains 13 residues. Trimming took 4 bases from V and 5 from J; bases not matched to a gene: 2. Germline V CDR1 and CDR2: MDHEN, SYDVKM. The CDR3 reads CASSYSGGETQYF. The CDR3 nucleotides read TGTGCCAGCAGTTATAGCGGGGGTGAGACCCAGTACTTC.

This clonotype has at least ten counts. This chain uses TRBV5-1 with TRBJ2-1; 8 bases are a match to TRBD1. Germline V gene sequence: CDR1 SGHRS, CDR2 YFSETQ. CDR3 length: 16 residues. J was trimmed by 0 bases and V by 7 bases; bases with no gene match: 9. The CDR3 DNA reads TGCGCCAGCGCCCCCTCAACAGGGGGCTCCTACAATGAGCAGTTCTTC. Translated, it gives CASAPSTGGSYNEQFF.

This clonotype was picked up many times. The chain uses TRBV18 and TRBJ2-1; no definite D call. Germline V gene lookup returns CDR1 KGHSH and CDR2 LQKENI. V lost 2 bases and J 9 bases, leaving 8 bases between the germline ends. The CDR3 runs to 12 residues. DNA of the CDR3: TGTGCCAGCTCACCAGGGCTCTCTGAGCAGTTCTTC. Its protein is CASSPGLSEQFF. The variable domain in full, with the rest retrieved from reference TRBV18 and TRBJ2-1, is NAGVMQNPRHLVRRRGQEARLRCSPMKGHSHVYWYRQLPEEGLKFMVYLQKENIIDESGMPKERFSAEFPKEGPSILRIQQVVRGDSAAYFCASSPGLSEQFFGPGTRLTVL.

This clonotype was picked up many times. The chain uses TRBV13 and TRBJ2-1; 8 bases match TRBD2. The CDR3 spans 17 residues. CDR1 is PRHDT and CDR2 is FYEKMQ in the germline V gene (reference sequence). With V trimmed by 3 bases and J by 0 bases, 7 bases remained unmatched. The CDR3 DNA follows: TGTGCCAGCAGCTTCCTGGGTAGCGGGGACTCCTACAATGAGCAGTTCTTC. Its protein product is CASSFLGSGDSYNEQFF.

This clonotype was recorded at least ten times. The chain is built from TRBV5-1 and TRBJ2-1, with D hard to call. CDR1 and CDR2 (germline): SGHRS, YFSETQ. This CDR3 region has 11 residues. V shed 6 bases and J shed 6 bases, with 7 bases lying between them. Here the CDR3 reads CASTGPNEQFF. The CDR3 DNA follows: TGCGCCAGCACCGGGCCCAATGAGCAGTTCTTC.

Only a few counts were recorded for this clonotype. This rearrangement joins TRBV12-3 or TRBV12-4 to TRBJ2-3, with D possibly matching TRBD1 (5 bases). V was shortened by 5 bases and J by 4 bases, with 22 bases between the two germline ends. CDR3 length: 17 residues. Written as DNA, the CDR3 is TGTGCCAGCAGTGCACCCCTACAGGTTCCCGAGGCAGATACGCAGTATTTT. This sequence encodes CASSAPLQVPEADTQYF.

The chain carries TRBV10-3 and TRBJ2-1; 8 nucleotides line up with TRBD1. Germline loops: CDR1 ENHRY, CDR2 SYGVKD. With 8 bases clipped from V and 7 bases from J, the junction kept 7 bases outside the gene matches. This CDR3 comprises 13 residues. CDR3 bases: TGTGCCATCGGACAGGGACGAGGAAATGAGCAGTTCTTC. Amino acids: CAIGQGRGNEQFF.

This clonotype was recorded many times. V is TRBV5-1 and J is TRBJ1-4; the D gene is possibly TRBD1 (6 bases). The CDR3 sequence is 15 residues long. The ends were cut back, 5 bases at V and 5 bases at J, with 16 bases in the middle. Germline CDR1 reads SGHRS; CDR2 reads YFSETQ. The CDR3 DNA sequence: TGCGCCAGCAGACCCCGGGGGACATCGAATGAAAAACTGTTTTTT. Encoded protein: CASRPRGTSNEKLFF.

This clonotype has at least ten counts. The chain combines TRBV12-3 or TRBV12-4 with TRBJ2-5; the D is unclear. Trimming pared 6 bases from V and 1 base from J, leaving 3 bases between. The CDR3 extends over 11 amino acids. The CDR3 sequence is CASRSQETQYF. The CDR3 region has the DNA TGTGCCAGCAGGTCCCAAGAGACCCAGTACTTC.